One sample yielded the 6 T cell receptor beta chains listed below, sequenced in a study of T cells in Graves' hyperthyroidism and ophthalmopathy. Amplification targeted TCR beta CDR3 regions from RNA transcripts. The HTBI set primed first-round TCR CDR3 RT-PCR. TCRdb fed the multiplex PCR reads into MiXCR, producing one record per CDR3 protein. Among about 590,000 distinct CDR3 sequences, roughly 14% were seen once, and the ten largest hold around 7.8%. Sequencing was performed on blood. Receptors were obtained from a woman in her twenties or thirties with Graves' hyperthyroidism.

The sample holds a few counts of this clonotype. The rearrangement uses TRBV6-1 and TRBJ2-1; 12 bases are a match to TRBD2. The junction had 17 bases not matched to a gene; V was cut back by 7 bases and J by 4 bases. The CDR3 consists of 19 residues. Looked up from germline, CDR1 is MNHNS and CDR2 is SASEGT. DNA of the CDR3: TGTGCCAGCACCACGGTGGCTAGCGGGAGGGGAAAAGGGTACAATGAGCAGTTCTTC. As protein: CASTTVASGRGKGYNEQFF.

Ten or more counts support this clonotype. This chain uses TRBV28 with TRBJ2-7, with TRBD1 matching over 9 bases. The CDR3 spans 13 residues. Unmatched junction bases numbered 6, after V lost 6 bases and J lost 6 bases. In germline, CDR1 is MDHEN, CDR2 SYDVKM. The DNA of the CDR3 is TGTGCCAGCAGAGGGACAGGGAGGGGCGAGCAGTACTTC. Its protein product is CASRGTGRGEQYF.

The chain couples TRBV7-2 to TRBJ1-3, with D maybe TRBD1 (6 bases). Germline V gene sequence: CDR1 SGHTA, CDR2 FQGNSA. CDR3 length: 15 residues. Between the trimmed V and J ends, which lost 0 bases and 4 bases, there was a span of 10 bases. The CDR3 DNA follows: TGTGCCAGCAGCTTAGCGGGGGCAGTGGGAAACACCATATATTTT. It is translated as CASSLAGAVGNTIYF.

The gene calls are TRBV30 and TRBJ1-1; 11 nucleotides agree with TRBD1. CDR3 length: 15 residues. The V gene's germline CDR1 is GTSNPN and CDR2 SVGIG (reference sequence). V was pared by 3 bases and J by 3 bases, with 6 bases of the junction left unmatched. The CDR3 coding sequence is TGTGCCTGGAGCGCCGGGACAGGGGGTTACACTGAAGCTTTCTTT. Amino acid sequence: CAWSAGTGGYTEAFF. Using reference TRBV30 and TRBJ1-1 for the parts outside the CDR3, the full variable domain is SQTIHQWPATLVQPVGSPLSLECTVEGTSNPNLYWYRQAAGRGLQLLFYSVGIGQISSEVPQNLSASRPQDRQFILSSKKLLLSDSGFYLCAWSAGTGGYTEAFFGQGTRLTVV.

The table lists this clonotype with a few counts. This chain joins TRBV6-6 and TRBJ1-5; D gene unclear. CDR1 and CDR2 from the germline V gene are MNHNY and SVGAGI (reference sequence). The CDR3 length is 15 residues. V lost 2 bases to trimming and J lost 0 bases, with 8 bases between them. Here the CDR3 DNA reads TGTGCCAGCAGTTACAACCGGGATAGCAATCAGCCCCAGCATTTT. Protein sequence: CASSYNRDSNQPQHF.

The genes are TRBV20-1 and TRBJ2-1, with TRBD2 matching 11 bases. Germline-derived CDR1 and CDR2 are DFQATT and SNEGSKA (reference sequence). This CDR3 has 13 amino acids. The V segment lost 7 bases and the J segment 10 bases; nucleotides outside the gene matches: 9. The CDR3 loop is CSVGTSGFGEQFF. Here the CDR3 DNA reads TGCAGTGTCGGGACTAGCGGCTTCGGAGAGCAGTTCTTC.